This T cell receptor beta chain was recovered during a study of control samples from healthy donors and cancer patients. The data were produced by immunoSEQ multiplex PCR, yet TCRdb's version contains in-frame clones alone and is incomplete. The sample includes fewer than 200,000 clones, about 86% of them seen just once. The sequenced sample was blood. The TCR sequence derives from a woman between 25 and 40 years old in good health.

The CDR3 DNA reads as TGTGCCTGGAGTCTGCGCAAAACCTCTGGAAACACCATATATTTT. Translating gives CAWSLRKTSGNTIYF. The chain carries TRBV30 and TRBJ1-3; D not certain. V lost 2 bases and J lost 0, with 11 bases in between. Looked up from germline, CDR1 is GTSNPN and CDR2 is SVGIG (reference sequence). The CDR3 has 15 amino acids. The variable domain in full, completed from reference TRBV30 and TRBJ1-3, reads SQTIHQWPATLVQPVGSPLSLECTVEGTSNPNLYWYRQAAGRGLQLLFYSVGIGQISSEVPQNLSASRPQDRQFILSSKKLLLSDSGFYLCAWSLRKTSGNTIYFGEGSWLTVV.